One and the same sample provided the 11 T cell receptor beta chains below, sequenced in a study of blood T cells in healthy people across ages. The authors ran a second PCR of roughly 6 to 12 cycles using a sample-barcoded 5' primer and a J-beta primer mix. TCRdb processed the 5' RACE reads anew with MiXCR; each CDR3 protein has one entry. The data hold over 600,000 distinct CDR3 sequences, with around three fifths observed a single time. The sample consisted of blood. The source is a man between 35 and 55 years old in good health.

On this clonotype itself: A single base separates this from a much larger clone, so it may be a read error. The J gene is TRBJ2-1, the V gene TRBV5-1; perhaps TRBD1 as D (6 bases). The CDR3 loop spans 15 amino acids. CDR1 and CDR2 from the germline V gene are SGHRS and YFSETQ. The CDR3 nucleotides are TGCGCCAGCAGGGGGGCCGGGACGGCGAGGGGTGAGCGGTTCTTC. Translated: CASRGAGTARGERFF.

The chain carries TRBV28 and TRBJ2-3; TRBD2 aligns across 13 bases. Germline V gene lookup returns CDR1 MDHEN and CDR2 SYDVKM. The trim removed 5 bases at V and 4 bases at J, leaving 15 bases unmatched. This CDR3 spans 19 amino acids. The CDR3 sequence is CASSPPGTLAGGPADTQYF. CDR3 DNA sequence: TGTGCCAGCAGTCCCCCAGGGACACTAGCGGGGGGGCCCGCAGATACGCAGTATTTT.

The chain couples TRBV6-6 to TRBJ2-3; 9 bases agree with TRBD2. V lost 8 bases, J lost 0 bases, and 6 bases stayed unmatched. From germline, CDR1 is MNHNY and CDR2 SVGAGI (reference sequence). The CDR3 is 15 amino acids. CDR3 in amino acids: CASSYLAGSTDTQYF. DNA for the CDR3: TGTGCCAGCTCATACCTAGCGGGGAGCACAGATACGCAGTATTTT.

The V gene is TRBV5-4, the J gene TRBJ2-3; D remains unclear. This CDR3 region has 13 residues. The germline V gene has CDR1 SGHNT and CDR2 YYREEE (reference sequence). Trimming removed 4 bases from V and 6 bases from J, with 12 bases in between. CDR3 loop: CASSPPLGDTQYF. In nucleotides, the CDR3 is TGTGCCAGCAGCCCACCGCTGGGGGATACGCAGTATTTT.

There are a few counts of this clonotype. The chain employs TRBV6-1 and TRBJ2-6; 9 bases agree with TRBD1. V gave up 5 bases and J gave up 2 bases; unmatched junction bases: 7. Germline V CDR1 and CDR2: MNHNS, SASEGT. The CDR3 loop spans 17 amino acids. The CDR3 here is CASSHRTGATGANVLTF. CDR3 DNA sequence: TGTGCCAGCAGTCATCGGACAGGGGCAACTGGGGCCAACGTCCTGACTTTC.

This clonotype was counted between two and nine times. The V call is TRBV7-2, the J call TRBJ2-3; 9 positions agree with TRBD2. Germline CDR1 reads SGHTA; CDR2 reads FQGNSA. Trimming took 1 base from V and 4 from J; bases not matched to a gene: 3. The CDR3 is made up of 15 amino acids. The CDR3 loop is CASSLGGGAPDTQYF. CDR3 bases: TGTGCCAGCAGCTTAGGCGGGGGGGCCCCAGATACGCAGTATTTT.

The chain carries TRBV27 and TRBJ2-2; D gene ambiguous. The CDR3 length is 14 residues. Germline-derived CDR1 and CDR2 are MNHEY and SMNVEV (reference sequence). Trimming stripped 2 bases from V and 1 base from J, with 5 bases between. The CDR3 sequence is CASSLQENTGELFF. In DNA, the CDR3 is TGTGCCAGCAGTTTACAGGAGAACACCGGGGAGCTGTTTTTT.

CDR3 DNA: TGTGCCAGCAGCTTAAGAAATTCCGGCTACACCTTC. The encoded protein is CASSLRNSGYTF. V gene TRBV11-2 combines with J gene TRBJ1-2; unclear D gene. This CDR3 region has 12 residues. In germline, CDR1 is SGHAT, CDR2 FQNNGV. The ends were cut back, 2 bases at V and 8 bases at J, with 9 bases in the middle.

CDR3 residues: CASSQESKSGANVLTF. CDR3 nucleotide sequence: TGTGCCAGCAGCCAAGAGAGTAAGTCTGGGGCCAACGTCCTGACTTTC. The rearrangement joins TRBV4-2 to TRBJ2-6, with unresolved D. This CDR3 contains 16 residues. Trimming pared 0 bases from V and 1 base from J, leaving 7 bases between. CDR1 LGHNA and CDR2 YNFKEQ come from the germline V gene.

The chain is built from TRBV27 and TRBJ2-3; tentatively, D is TRBD2 (6 bases). Deletions cut 7 bases from V and 1 base from J, with 15 bases between. The CDR3 is 15 amino acids. Germline-derived CDR1 and CDR2 are MNHEY and SMNVEV (reference sequence). The chain's CDR3 is CASTGAGTGTDTQYF. CDR3 coding DNA: TGTGCCAGCACCGGGGCGGGGACGGGCACAGATACGCAGTATTTT.

The chain recombines TRBV15 with TRBJ1-2; TRBD1 agrees at 7 bases. The CDR3 is 14 amino acids. V lost 1 base to trimming and J lost 4 bases; unmatched junction nucleotides: 3. Looked up from germline, CDR1 is LNHNV and CDR2 is YYDKDF (reference sequence). DNA of the CDR3: TGTGCCACCAGCAGAGGACAGGGTAGCTATGGCTACACCTTC. Protein sequence: CATSRGQGSYGYTF.